Below, 21 T cell receptor beta chains from the same sample are listed, as sequenced in a study of monozygotic twins with inflammatory bowel disease. TCRdb re-analyzed the 5' RACE reads; it lists each CDR3 protein once, without DNA. This sample's table has some 190,000 distinct CDR3 sequences. The sample was blood. The receptors were gathered from a human donor with ulcerative colitis or Crohn's disease, or a healthy co-twin of an affected twin (not recorded which).

The J gene is TRBJ2-2, the V gene TRBV11-2; no DNA is available, so the TRBD2 call from TCRdb remains unchecked. The germline V gene encodes CDR1 SGHAT and CDR2 FQNNGV. The CDR3 spans 17 residues. The CDR3 spells CASSWVAGGPNTGELFF.

The J gene is TRBJ1-6, the V gene TRBV12-3 or TRBV12-4. The CDR3 totals 13 residues. CDR3: CASSPAPGSPLHF.

The CDR3: CASSPWTGGNYGYTF. The rearrangement links TRBV5-4 to TRBJ1-2; as DNA is missing, the TRBD1 call by TCRdb cannot be tested. CDR1 is SGHNT and CDR2 is YYREEE in the germline V gene (reference sequence). The CDR3 is 15 amino acids.

The V call is TRBV18, the J call TRBJ1-4; the D call of TRBD1 rests on TCRdb alone, since no DNA is present to check it. CDR1 KGHSH and CDR2 LQKENI come from the germline V gene. The CDR3 is 15 amino acids. The CDR3 is CASSPPAGGNEKLFF.

The rearrangement uses TRBV7-2 and TRBJ1-2. The CDR3 runs 15 residues. The V gene's germline CDR1 is SGHTA and CDR2 FQGNSA. The CDR3 sequence: CASSLIGLANYGYTF. Filled out from reference TRBV7-2 and TRBJ1-2, the complete variable domain reads GAGVSQSPSNKVTEKGKDVELRCDPISGHTALYWYRQSLGQGLEFLIYFQGNSAPDKSGLPSDRFSAERTGGSVSTLTIQRTQQEDSAVYLCASSLIGLANYGYTFGSGTRLTVV.

The gene calls are TRBV11-2 and TRBJ1-2. The CDR3 is 15 residues long. Germline lookup yields CDR1 SGHAT and CDR2 FQNNGV. The chain's CDR3 is CASSLLQTSNYGYTF.

This chain connects TRBV6-6 to TRBJ1-6; there is no DNA to check the TCRdb D call of TRBD1. This CDR3 is built from 14 residues. The germline CDR1 and CDR2 sequences are MNHNY and SVGAGI (reference sequence). This CDR3 is CASSSLWGNSPLHF.

The chain is built from TRBV7-9 and TRBJ1-2. This CDR3 is 16 amino acids long. The germline V gene encodes CDR1 SEHNR and CDR2 FQNEAQ (reference sequence). The CDR3 region is CASSLAQVDTAKSYTF.

The chain carries TRBV28 and TRBJ2-4. The CDR3 has 14 residues. Germline CDR1 and CDR2: MDHEN and SYDVKM. CDR3 amino acids: CASGLQAAKNIQYF.

This sequence joins TRBV9 and TRBJ1-1. Germline loops: CDR1 SGDLS, CDR2 YYNGEE. The CDR3 is 14 amino acids. The CDR3 is CASARSILNTEASF.

This rearrangement joins TRBV7-9 to TRBJ2-1; as DNA is missing, the TRBD1 call by TCRdb cannot be tested. CDR1 is SEHNR, CDR2 FQNEAQ, per germline (reference sequence). CDR3 length: 16 amino acids. The CDR3 region is CASSLIGQGNNNEQFF.

The chain employs TRBV18 and TRBJ2-4. The CDR3 contains 15 residues. Germline loops: CDR1 KGHSH, CDR2 LQKENI. CDR3 amino acids: CASSSGSVLENIQYF. Full variable domain (remainder filled in from reference TRBV18 and TRBJ2-4): NAGVMQNPRHLVRRRGQEARLRCSPMKGHSHVYWYRQLPEEGLKFMVYLQKENIIDESGMPKERFSAEFPKEGPSILRIQQVVRGDSAAYFCASSSGSVLENIQYFGAGTRLSVL.

The chain recombines TRBV7-2 with TRBJ2-4. Germline V gives CDR1 SGHTA, CDR2 FQGNSA. This CDR3 is built from 16 residues. CDR3 sequence reads: CASSLRFLLAKNIQYF.

The chain carries TRBV18 and TRBJ1-2; with no DNA, the TCRdb D assignment of TRBD1 cannot be verified. The CDR3 totals 14 residues. Germline V lookup: CDR1 KGHSH, CDR2 LQKENI. CDR3 loop: CASSHPGEDYGYTF.

The chain combines TRBV28 with TRBJ1-4; TCRdb designates TRBD1, a call that cannot be tested without DNA. The CDR3 length is 13 residues. Germline CDR1 MDHEN, CDR2 SYDVKM. CDR3: CASQDSDLEKLFF. Complete variable domain (other parts from reference TRBV28 and TRBJ1-4): DVKVTQSSRYLVKRTGEKVFLECVQDMDHENMFWYRQDPGLGLRLIYFSYDVKMKEKGDIPEGYSVSREKKERFSLILESASTNQTSMYLCASQDSDLEKLFFGSGTQLSVL.

V gene TRBV7-9 combines with J gene TRBJ2-5; TCRdb names TRBD2, which stays unverified in the absence of DNA. This CDR3 comprises 15 residues. Germline assignment: CDR1 SEHNR and CDR2 FQNEAQ (reference sequence). The CDR3 here is CASSVGTSGSETQYF.

The chain is built from TRBV20-1 and TRBJ2-3; TCRdb reports TRBD2, a call that lacks DNA to check it against. The CDR3 sequence is 17 residues long. CDR1 is DFQATT, CDR2 SNEGSKA, per germline (reference sequence). CDR3: CSARDPTTSGGTDTQYF.

The rearrangement links TRBV11-2 to TRBJ2-2; the D call from TCRdb, TRBD1, cannot be confirmed without DNA. This CDR3 is built from 13 residues. The germline V gene encodes CDR1 SGHAT and CDR2 FQNNGV. The chain's CDR3 is CASSLGVGAQLFF.

The rearrangement uses TRBV10-3 and TRBJ1-1. CDR1 is ENHRY, CDR2 SYGVKD, per germline. CDR3 length: 12 amino acids. CDR3 protein: CAIGRLVGEAFF.

The chain carries TRBV5-6 and TRBJ2-3; the D gene TCRdb calls, TRBD1, cannot be checked with no DNA. Germline V gives CDR1 SGHDT, CDR2 YYEEEE. The CDR3 extends over 17 amino acids. CDR3 loop: CASSPREGGKWTDTQYF.

The chain is built from TRBV5-1 and TRBJ2-5; TCRdb returns TRBD1, unconfirmable since there is no DNA. CDR1 is SGHRS, CDR2 YFSETQ, per germline. CDR3 length equals 13 residues. The CDR3 region is CASSLEGQGTAYF.